This TCR beta chain was recorded in a study of OX40 agonist ivuxolimab in advanced cancers. Looked up from germline, CDR1 is SGDLS and CDR2 is YYNGEE. The CDR3 totals 14 residues. Germline trimming cut 4 bases from V and 3 bases from J; bases unmatched to any gene: 6. Clones were sequenced by immunoSEQ multiplex PCR, and TCRdb holds only the in-frame ones, with some missing. The table shows 25,000 to 35,000 clones, with 84% occurring only once. The chain couples TRBV9 to TRBJ1-2; 7 bases are shared with TRBD1. The receptor's source is an adult with an advanced solid tumor such as melanoma, head and neck, liver or kidney cancer. The sequencing used CD4+ or CD8+ T cells sorted from blood, collected in a trial of the OX40 agonist ivuxolimab. CDR3 region: CASSPPGQHYGYTF. In DNA, the CDR3 is TGTGCCAGCAGCCCCCCGGGACAGCACTATGGCTACACCTTC.